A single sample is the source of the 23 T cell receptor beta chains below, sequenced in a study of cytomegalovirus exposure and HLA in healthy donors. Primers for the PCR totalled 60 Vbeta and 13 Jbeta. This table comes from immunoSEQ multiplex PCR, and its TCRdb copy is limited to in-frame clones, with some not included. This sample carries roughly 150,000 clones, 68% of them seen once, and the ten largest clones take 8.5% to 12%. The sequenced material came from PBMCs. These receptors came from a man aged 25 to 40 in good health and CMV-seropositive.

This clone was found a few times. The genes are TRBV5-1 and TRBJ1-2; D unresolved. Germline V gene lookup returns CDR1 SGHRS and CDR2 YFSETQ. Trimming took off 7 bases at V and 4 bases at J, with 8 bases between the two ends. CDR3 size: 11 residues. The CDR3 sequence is CASADSYGYTF. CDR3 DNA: TGCGCCAGCGCTGATAGCTATGGCTACACCTTC.

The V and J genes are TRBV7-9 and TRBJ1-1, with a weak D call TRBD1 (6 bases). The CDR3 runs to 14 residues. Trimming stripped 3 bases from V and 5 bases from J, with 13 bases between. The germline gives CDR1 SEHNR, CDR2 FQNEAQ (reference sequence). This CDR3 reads CASSFSGAWTEAFF. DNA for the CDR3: TGTGCCAGCAGCTTTTCAGGGGCGTGGACTGAAGCTTTCTTT.

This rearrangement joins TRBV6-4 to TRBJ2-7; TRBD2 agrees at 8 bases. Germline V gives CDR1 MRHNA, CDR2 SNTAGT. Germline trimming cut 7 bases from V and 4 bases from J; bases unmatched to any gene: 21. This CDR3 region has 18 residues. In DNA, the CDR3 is TGTGCCAGCATGGGGGTCGGGGGGGTTTCGGAGTTGGGGTACGAGCAGTACTTC. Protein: CASMGVGGVSELGYEQYF.

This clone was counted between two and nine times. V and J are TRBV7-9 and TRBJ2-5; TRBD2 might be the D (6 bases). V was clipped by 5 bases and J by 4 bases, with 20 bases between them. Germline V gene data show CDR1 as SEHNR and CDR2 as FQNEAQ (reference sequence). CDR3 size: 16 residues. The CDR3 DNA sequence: TGTGCCAGCAGCCCTAATGGCGGGATTATAGGAGAGACCCAGTACTTC. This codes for CASSPNGGIIGETQYF.

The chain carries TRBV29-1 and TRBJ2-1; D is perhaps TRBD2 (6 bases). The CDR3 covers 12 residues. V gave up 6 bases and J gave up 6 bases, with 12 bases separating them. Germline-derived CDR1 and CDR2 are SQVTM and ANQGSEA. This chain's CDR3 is CSVTGLPNEQFF. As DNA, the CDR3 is TGCAGCGTGACGGGACTCCCCAATGAGCAGTTCTTC.

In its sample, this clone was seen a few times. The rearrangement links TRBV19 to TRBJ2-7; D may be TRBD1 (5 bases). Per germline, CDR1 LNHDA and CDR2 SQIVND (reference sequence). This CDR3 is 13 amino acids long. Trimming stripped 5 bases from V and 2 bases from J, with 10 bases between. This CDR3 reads CASSAGHTYEQYF. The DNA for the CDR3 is TGTGCCAGTAGTGCAGGACACACCTACGAGCAGTACTTC.

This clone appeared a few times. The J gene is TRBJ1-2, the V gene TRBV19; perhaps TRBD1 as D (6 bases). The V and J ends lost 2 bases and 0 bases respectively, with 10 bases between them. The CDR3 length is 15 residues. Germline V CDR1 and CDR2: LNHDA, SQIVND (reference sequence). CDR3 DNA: TGTGCCAGTAGTATACAACAGGGAGCTAACTATGGCTACACCTTC. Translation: CASSIQQGANYGYTF. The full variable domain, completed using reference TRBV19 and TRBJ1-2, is DGGITQSPKYLFRKEGQNVTLSCEQNLNHDAMYWYRQDPGQGLRLIYYSQIVNDFQKGDIAEGYSVSREKKESFPLTVTSAQKNPTAFYLCASSIQQGANYGYTFGSGTRLTVV.

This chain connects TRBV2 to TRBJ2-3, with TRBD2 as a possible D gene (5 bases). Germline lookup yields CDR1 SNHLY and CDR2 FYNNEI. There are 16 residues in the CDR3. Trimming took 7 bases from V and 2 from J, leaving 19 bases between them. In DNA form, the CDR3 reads TGTGCCAGCACCCCCACTCATTCGGAGGTCACAGATACGCAGTATTTT. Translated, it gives CASTPTHSEVTDTQYF. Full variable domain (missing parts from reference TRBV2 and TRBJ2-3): EPEVTQTPSHQVTQMGQEVILRCVPISNHLYFYWYRQILGQKVEFLVSFYNNEISEKSEIFDDQFSVERPDGSNFTLKIRSTKLEDSAMYFCASTPTHSEVTDTQYFGPGTRLTVL.

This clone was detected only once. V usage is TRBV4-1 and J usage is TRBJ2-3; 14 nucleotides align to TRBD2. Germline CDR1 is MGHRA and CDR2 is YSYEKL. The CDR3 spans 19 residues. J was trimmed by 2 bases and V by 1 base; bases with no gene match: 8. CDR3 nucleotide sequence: TGCGCCAGCAGCCAAGTGGCCGGGACTAGCGGGAGTGTCACAGATACGCAGTATTTT. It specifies CASSQVAGTSGSVTDTQYF.

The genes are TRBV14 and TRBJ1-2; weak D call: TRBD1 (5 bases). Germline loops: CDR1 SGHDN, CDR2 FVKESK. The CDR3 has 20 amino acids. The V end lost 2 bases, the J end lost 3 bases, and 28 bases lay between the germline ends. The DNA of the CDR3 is TGTGCCAGCAGCCAAAATACGGGACTTCTTCAGTCGGGGCGAGACTATGGCTACACCTTC. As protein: CASSQNTGLLQSGRDYGYTF.

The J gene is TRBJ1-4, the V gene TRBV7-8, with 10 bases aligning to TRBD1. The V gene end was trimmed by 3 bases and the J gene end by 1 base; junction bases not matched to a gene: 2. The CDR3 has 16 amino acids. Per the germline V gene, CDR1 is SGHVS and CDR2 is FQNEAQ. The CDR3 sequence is CASSFGQGVTNEKLFF. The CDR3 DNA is TGTGCCAGCAGCTTCGGACAGGGGGTAACTAATGAAAAACTGTTTTTT.

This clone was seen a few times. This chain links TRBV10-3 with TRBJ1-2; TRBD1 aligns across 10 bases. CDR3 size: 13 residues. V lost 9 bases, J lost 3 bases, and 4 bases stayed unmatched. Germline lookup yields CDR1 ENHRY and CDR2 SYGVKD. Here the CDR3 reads CAIKGQGDYGYTF. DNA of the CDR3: TGTGCCATAAAAGGACAGGGGGACTATGGCTACACCTTC.

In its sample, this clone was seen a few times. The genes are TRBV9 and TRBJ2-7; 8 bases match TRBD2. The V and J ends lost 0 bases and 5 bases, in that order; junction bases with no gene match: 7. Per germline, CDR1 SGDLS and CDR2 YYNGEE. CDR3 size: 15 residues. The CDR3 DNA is TGTGCCAGCAGCGTAGCGGGTAGCGGGACGGACGAGCAGTACTTC. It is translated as CASSVAGSGTDEQYF.

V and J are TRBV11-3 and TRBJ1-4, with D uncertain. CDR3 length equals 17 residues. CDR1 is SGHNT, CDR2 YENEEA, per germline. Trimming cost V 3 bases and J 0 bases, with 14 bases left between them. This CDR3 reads CASSFSDRIATNEKLFF. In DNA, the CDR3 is TGTGCCAGCAGCTTCAGCGACCGGATCGCAACTAATGAAAAACTGTTTTTT.

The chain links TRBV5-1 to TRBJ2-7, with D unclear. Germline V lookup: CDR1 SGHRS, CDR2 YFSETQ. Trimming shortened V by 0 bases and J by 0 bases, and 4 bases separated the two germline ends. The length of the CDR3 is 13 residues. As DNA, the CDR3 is TGCGCCAGCAGCTTGGGGAGCTCCTACGAGCAGTACTTC. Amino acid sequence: CASSLGSSYEQYF.

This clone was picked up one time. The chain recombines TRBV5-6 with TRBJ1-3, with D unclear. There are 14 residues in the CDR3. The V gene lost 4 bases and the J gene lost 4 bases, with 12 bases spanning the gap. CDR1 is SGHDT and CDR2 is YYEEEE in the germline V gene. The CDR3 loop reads CASSALDQGNTIYF. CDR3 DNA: TGTGCCAGCAGCGCGCTAGATCAGGGAAACACCATATATTTT.

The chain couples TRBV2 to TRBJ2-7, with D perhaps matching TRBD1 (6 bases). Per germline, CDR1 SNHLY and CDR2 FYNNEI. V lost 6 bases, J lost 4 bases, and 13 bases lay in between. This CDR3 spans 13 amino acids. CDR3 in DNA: TGTGCCAGCAGCTCGGACAGAGGATACGAGCAGTACTTC. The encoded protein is CASSSDRGYEQYF.

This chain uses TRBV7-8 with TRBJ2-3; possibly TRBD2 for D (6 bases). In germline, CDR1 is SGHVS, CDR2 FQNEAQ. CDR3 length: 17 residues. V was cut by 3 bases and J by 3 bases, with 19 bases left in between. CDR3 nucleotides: TGTGCCAGCAGCTTCCCCCAAGGAAGCGGGTCTACAGATACGCAGTATTTT. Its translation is CASSFPQGSGSTDTQYF.

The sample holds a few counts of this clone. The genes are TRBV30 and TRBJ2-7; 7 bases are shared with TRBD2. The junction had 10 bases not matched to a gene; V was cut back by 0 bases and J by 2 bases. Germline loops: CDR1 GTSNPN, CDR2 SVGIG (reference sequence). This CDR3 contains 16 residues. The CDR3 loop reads CAWSVPTSSSPYEQYF. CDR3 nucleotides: TGTGCCTGGAGTGTCCCGACTAGCTCCTCCCCCTACGAGCAGTACTTC.

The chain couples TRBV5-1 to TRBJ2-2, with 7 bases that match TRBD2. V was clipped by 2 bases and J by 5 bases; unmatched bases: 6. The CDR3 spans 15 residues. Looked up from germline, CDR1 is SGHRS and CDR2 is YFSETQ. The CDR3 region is CASSLSSGGTGELFF. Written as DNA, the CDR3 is TGCGCCAGCAGCTTATCTAGCGGAGGGACCGGGGAGCTGTTTTTT.

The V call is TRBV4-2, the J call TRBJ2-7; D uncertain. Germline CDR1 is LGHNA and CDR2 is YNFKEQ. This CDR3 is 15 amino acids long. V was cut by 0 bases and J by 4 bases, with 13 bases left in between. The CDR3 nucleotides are TGTGCCAGCAGCCAAGAGAGGCCTTCTTCGTACGAGCAGTACTTC. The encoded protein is CASSQERPSSYEQYF.

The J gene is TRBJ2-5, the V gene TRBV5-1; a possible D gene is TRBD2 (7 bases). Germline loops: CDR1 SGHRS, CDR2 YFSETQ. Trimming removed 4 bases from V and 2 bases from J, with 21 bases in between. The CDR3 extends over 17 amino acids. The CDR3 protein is CASSRGGEGLPQETQYF. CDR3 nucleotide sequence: TGCGCCAGCAGCAGGGGGGGAGAGGGGCTACCGCAAGAGACCCAGTACTTC. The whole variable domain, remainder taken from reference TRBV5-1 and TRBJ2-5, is KAGVTQTPRYLIKTRGQQVTLSCSPISGHRSVSWYQQTPGQGLQFLFEYFSETQRNKGNFPGRFSGRQFSNSRSEMNVSTLELGDSALYLCASSRGGEGLPQETQYFGPGTRLLVL.

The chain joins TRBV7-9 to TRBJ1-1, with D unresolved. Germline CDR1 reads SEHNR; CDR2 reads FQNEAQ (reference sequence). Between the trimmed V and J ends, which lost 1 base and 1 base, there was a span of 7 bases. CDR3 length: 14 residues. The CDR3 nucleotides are TGTGCCAGCAGCTTAGGGGCCTCGAACACTGAAGCTTTCTTT. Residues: CASSLGASNTEAFF.